This TCR beta chain was retrieved from a study of T cells after yellow fever vaccination (dated by TCRdb to between 2018 and 2020). In terms of the full investigation: Libraries from fractions with low cell numbers were prepared with the SMART-Seq v4 Ultra Low Input RNA kit. To track T-cell clones before and after primary and booster YFV17D yellow fever vaccination, bulk TCR alpha and beta repertoires were sequenced longitudinally. Two healthy male donors, one aged 18 to 29 and one aged 30 to 40 years, made up the cohort. Blood samples were taken at several timepoints before and after primary and secondary immunization, and bulk PBMC replicates and cell subsets were isolated. Findings and caveats that apply to the study as a whole: Compared with the primary T-cell response, the secondary T-cell response was faster but weaker, reaching its peak on day 5 rather than on day 15. After the booster, most of the clones that had expanded following primary vaccination were detected again (96% of CD4 and 88% of CD8), which suggests that memory was broadly maintained. A small share of clonotypes occurred in both CD4 and CD8 compartments, likely arising from convergent recombination. The study included only two donors, which limits how far the findings can be generalized. Computational filtering was required because FACS-sorted repertoires could contain abundant contaminating clonotypes from the bulk population.

The label giving this sample's treatment or condition can be read as: live attenuated yellow fever vaccine strain. At each blood-draw timepoint, two biological replicates of bulk PBMCs were collected. PBMCs were isolated from peripheral blood using a standard Ficoll-Paque protocol. TriZol was used to extract RNA from bulk PBMCs, from CD4 and CD8 fractions, and from dextramer-positive and dextramer-negative fractions. TCR cDNA was synthesized by 5'RACE template switching, which introduced a universal primer site and unique molecular identifiers. Priming of cDNA synthesis was performed from both the TCR alpha and TCR beta constant segments. Library amplification used two PCR steps, and the second PCR step added sample barcodes and sequencing adapters. Sequencing of libraries was performed on Illumina HiSeq 2500 (2x100 bp) or NovaSeq (2x150 bp). In the source study's methods: Reads were demultiplexed and collapsed into UMI consensus sequences with MIGEC, and V(D)J alignment was performed with MiXCR. Clonotypes responding to the vaccine were identified with edgeR on replicate PBMC samples, with the criteria of FDR below 0.01 and a log2 fold change above 5 up to day 15. Each bulk clonotype was labeled CD4 or CD8 based on which sequenced repertoire, CD4 or CD8, contained the clonotype at higher abundance. Starting from the raw public reads, TCRdb applied fastp trimming at Q25, assembled clones with MiXCR and retained in-frame beta chains. Each CDR3 protein appears once, grouped with its most common genes and DNA. The V and J calls follow TCRdb's processing rather than the paper's. The sample has around 340,000 distinct CDR3 sequences on record, 8.7% of them singletons. The ten largest clones represent more than 15% of the sample.

Reading from cysteine to phenylalanine, the CDR3 counts 15 amino acids. The DNA shown is the 45-base CDR3, in frame from base 1. The junction carries 18 bases between V and J, which are trimmed by 6 bases and 4 bases respectively. CDR1 and CDR2 are drawn from the germline V gene (reference sequence): MNHEY, SMNVEV. This clonotype was seen more than once but under ten times. Its target antigen remains unknown. The sample holds no much larger clone one base away, and base qualities are not on file. This receptor was identified in a man aged 18 to 29 who received the YFV17D yellow fever vaccine. The sequencing here drew on PBMCs, taken on the day of the first yellow fever vaccination. The chain uses TRBV27 and TRBJ1-2; no D gene can be assigned with confidence. The CDR3 protein: CASSQPPVNLYGYTF. The DNA sequence reads TGTGCCAGCAGCCAGCCCCCGGTAAACCTCTATGGCTACACCTTC.